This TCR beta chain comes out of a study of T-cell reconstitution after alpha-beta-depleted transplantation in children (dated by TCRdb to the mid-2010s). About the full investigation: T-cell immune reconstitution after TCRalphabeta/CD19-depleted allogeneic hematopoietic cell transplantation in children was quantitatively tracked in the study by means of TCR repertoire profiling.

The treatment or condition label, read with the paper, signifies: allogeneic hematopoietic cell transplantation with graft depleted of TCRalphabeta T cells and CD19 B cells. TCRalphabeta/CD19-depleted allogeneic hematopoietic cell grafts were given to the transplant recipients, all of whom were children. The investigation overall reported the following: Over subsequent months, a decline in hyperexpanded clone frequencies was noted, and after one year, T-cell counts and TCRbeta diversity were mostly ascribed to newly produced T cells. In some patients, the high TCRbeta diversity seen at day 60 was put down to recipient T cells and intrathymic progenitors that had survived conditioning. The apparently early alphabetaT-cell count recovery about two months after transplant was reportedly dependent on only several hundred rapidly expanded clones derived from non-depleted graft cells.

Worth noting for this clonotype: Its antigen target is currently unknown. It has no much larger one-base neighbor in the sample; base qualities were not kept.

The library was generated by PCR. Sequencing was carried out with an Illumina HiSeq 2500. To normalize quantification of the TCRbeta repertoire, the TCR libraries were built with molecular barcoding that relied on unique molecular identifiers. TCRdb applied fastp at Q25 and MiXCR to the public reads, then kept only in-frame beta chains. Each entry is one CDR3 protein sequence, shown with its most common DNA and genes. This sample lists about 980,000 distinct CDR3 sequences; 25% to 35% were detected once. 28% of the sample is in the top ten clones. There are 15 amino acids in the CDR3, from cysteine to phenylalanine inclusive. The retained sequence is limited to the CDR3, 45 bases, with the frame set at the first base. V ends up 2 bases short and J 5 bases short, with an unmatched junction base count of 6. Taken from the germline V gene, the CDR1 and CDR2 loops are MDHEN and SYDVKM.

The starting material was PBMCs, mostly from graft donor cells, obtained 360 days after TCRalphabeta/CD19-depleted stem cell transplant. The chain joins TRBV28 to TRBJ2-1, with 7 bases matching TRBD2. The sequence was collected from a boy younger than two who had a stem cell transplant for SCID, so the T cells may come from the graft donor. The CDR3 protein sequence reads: CASSLIQRGHNEQFF. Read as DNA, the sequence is TGTGCCAGCAGTTTAATCCAGCGGGGACACAATGAGCAGTTCTTC.